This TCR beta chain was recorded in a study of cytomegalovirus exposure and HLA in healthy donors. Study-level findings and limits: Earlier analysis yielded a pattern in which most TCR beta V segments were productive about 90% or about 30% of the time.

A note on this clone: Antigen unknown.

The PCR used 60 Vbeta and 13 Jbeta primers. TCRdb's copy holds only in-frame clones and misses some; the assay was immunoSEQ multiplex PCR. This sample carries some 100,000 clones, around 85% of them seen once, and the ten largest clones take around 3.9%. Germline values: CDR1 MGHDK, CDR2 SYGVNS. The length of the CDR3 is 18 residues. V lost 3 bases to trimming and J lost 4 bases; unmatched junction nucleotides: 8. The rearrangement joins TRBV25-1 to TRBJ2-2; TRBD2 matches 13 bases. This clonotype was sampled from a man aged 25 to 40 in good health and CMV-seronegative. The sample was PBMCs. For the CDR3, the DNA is TGTGCCAGCAGTGACCCGACCGGGACTAGCGGGGTCACCGGGGAGCTGTTTTTT. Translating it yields CASSDPTGTSGVTGELFF.